This TCR beta chain was observed in a study of monozygotic twins with inflammatory bowel disease. From germline, CDR1 is SGHNT and CDR2 YENEEA. CDR3 length equals 15 residues. Following a re-call of the 5' RACE reads, TCRdb has one entry per CDR3 protein and lacks DNA. This table lists 300,000 to 450,000 distinct CDR3 sequences. This TCR was sampled from a human donor with ulcerative colitis or Crohn's disease, or a healthy co-twin of an affected twin (not recorded which). Sequenced input: blood. The chain has TRBV11-3 and TRBJ2-1. The CDR3 spells CASSISGEIFSEQFF.